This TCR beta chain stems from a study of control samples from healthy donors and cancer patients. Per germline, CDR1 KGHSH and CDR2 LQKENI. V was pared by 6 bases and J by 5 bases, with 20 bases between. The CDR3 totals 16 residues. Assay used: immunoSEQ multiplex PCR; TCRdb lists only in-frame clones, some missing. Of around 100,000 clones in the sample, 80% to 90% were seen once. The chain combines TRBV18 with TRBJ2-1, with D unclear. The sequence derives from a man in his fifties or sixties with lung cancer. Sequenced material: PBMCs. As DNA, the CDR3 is TGTGCCAGCTCCTTTCAACCTTTAGTGCGAGACAATGAGCAGTTCTTC. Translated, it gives CASSFQPLVRDNEQFF. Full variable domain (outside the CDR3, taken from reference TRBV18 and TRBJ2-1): NAGVMQNPRHLVRRRGQEARLRCSPMKGHSHVYWYRQLPEEGLKFMVYLQKENIIDESGMPKERFSAEFPKEGPSILRIQQVVRGDSAAYFCASSFQPLVRDNEQFFGPGTRLTVL.